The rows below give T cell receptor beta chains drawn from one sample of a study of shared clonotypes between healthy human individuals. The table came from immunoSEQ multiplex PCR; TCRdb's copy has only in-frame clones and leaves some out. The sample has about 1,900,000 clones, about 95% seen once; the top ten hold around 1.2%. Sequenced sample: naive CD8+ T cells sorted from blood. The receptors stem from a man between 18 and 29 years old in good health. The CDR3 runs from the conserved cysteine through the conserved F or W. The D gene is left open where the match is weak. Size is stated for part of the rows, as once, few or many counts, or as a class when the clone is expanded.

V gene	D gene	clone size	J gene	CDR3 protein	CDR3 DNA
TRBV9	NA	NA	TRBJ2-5	CASSGLQETQYF	TGTGCCAGCAGCGGACTCCAAGAGACCCAGTACTTC
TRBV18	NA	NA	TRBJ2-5	CASSPSDSGETQYF	TGTGCCAGCTCACCCTCTGACAGTGGGGAGACCCAGTACTTC
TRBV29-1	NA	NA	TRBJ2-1	CSVDNSYNEQFF	TGCAGCGTTGATAACAGCTACAATGAGCAGTTCTTC
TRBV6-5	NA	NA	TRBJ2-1	CASSYSMYLSYNEQFF	TGTGCCAGCAGTTACTCGATGTACCTTTCCTACAATGAGCAGTTCTTC
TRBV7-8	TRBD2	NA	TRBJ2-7	CASSSSASGASYEQYF	TGTGCCAGCAGCTCCTCGGCTAGCGGGGCCTCCTACGAGCAGTACTTC
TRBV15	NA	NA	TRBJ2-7	CATSPDSYEQYF	TGTGCCACCAGCCCGGACAGCTACGAGCAGTACTTC
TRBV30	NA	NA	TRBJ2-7	CAWIPTGLRYEQYF	TGTGCCTGGATCCCCACGGGACTCCGCTACGAGCAGTACTTC
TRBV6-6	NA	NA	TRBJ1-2	CASSYITQIYGYTF	TGTGCCAGCAGTTACATCACACAGATCTATGGCTACACCTTC
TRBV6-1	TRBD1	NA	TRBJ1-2	CASSGEGGFFGYTF	TGTGCCAGCAGTGGAGAAGGGGGCTTCTTTGGCTACACCTTC
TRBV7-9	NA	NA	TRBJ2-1	CASSYTGYGNEQFF	TGTGCCAGCAGCTATACAGGTTACGGCAATGAGCAGTTCTTC
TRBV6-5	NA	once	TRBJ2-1	CASTRKEGGHNEQFF	TGTGCCAGCACCCGGAAGGAGGGGGGCCACAATGAGCAGTTCTTC
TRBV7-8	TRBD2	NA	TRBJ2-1	CASSIGESGALSYNEQFF	TGTGCCAGCAGCATAGGCGAGAGCGGGGCTCTCTCCTACAATGAGCAGTTCTTC
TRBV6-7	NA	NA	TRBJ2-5	CASSYSLTLDRTETQYF	TGTGCCAGCAGTTACTCCCTCACCCTAGACAGGACAGAGACCCAGTACTTC
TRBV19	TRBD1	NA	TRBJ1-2	CASQDRMNYGYTF	TGTGCCAGCCAGGACAGGATGAACTATGGCTACACCTTC
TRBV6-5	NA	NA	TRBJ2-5	CASSAQNNWETQYF	TGTGCCAGCAGTGCACAGAACAATTGGGAGACCCAGTACTTC
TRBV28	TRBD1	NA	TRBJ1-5	CASSRDRGSGQPQHF	TGTGCCAGCAGTCGGGACAGGGGAAGCGGTCAGCCCCAGCATTTT
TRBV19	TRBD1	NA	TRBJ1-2	CASSILGTGYGYTF	TGTGCCAGTAGTATTCTTGGGACAGGCTATGGCTACACCTTC
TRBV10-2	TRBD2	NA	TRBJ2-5	CASGEAGAGETQYF	TGCGCCAGCGGAGAAGCGGGGGCCGGGGAGACCCAGTACTTC
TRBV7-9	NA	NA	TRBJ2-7	CASSLVSVWYEQYF	TGTGCCAGCAGCTTAGTTTCAGTTTGGTACGAGCAGTACTTC
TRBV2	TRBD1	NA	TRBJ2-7	CASSEAGTGYDCEQYF	TGTGCCAGCAGTGAAGCGGGGACAGGGTATGACTGCGAGCAGTACTTC
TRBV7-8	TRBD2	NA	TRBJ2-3	CASSPYTSGDASTDTQYF	TGTGCCAGCAGCCCATATACTAGCGGGGATGCTAGCACAGATACGCAGTATTTT
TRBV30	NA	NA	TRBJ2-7	CAWSGGRVDEQYF	TGTGCCTGGAGTGGGGGCCGAGTTGACGAGCAGTACTTC
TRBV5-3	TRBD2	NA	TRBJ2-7	CARSLRLAGISSYEQYF	TGTGCCAGAAGCCTCCGACTAGCGGGGATTAGCTCCTACGAGCAGTACTTC
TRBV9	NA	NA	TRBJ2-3	CASSVEDFFTDTQYF	TGTGCCAGCAGCGTAGAGGACTTTTTCACAGATACGCAGTATTTT
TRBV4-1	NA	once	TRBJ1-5	CASSPVGPQDGNQPQHF	TGCGCCAGCAGCCCTGTGGGACCTCAGGATGGCAATCAGCCCCAGCATTTT
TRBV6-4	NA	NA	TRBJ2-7	CASRPRGLAGLYEQYF	TGTGCCAGCAGGCCCCGGGGTCTGGCAGGTCTATACGAGCAGTACTTC
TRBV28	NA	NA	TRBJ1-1	CASTPWAVTEAFF	TGTGCCAGCACCCCTTGGGCTGTCACTGAAGCTTTCTTT
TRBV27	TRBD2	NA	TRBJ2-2	CASSFGLAPGTGELFF	TGTGCCAGCAGTTTCGGACTAGCCCCCGGCACCGGGGAGCTGTTTTTT
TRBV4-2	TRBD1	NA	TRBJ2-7	CASSQDLWTGEMTYEQYF	TGTGCCAGCAGCCAAGATCTTTGGACAGGGGAGATGACCTACGAGCAGTACTTC
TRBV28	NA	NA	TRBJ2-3	CASSFLLRGADTQYF	TGTGCCAGCAGTTTTCTACTCCGGGGTGCAGATACGCAGTATTTT
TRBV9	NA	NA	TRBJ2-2	CASSVGGGAGELFF	TGTGCCAGCAGCGTAGGGGGAGGAGCCGGGGAGCTGTTTTTT
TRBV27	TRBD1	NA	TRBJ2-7	CASSPGQGYEQYF	TGTGCCAGCAGCCCCGGACAGGGCTACGAGCAGTACTTC
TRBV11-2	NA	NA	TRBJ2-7	CASSWGYQYEQYF	TGTGCCAGCAGCTGGGGCTACCAATACGAGCAGTACTTC
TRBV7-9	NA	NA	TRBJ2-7	CASSPRTLSYEQYF	TGTGCCAGCAGCCCGAGGACACTTTCCTACGAGCAGTACTTC
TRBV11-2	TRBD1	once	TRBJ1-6	CASSLAPLGQGDSPLHF	TGTGCCAGCAGCTTAGCCCCTTTGGGACAGGGGGACTCACCCCTCCACTTT
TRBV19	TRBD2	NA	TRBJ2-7	CASSMTSGGYEQYF	TGTGCCAGTAGTATGACTAGCGGGGGCTACGAGCAGTACTTC
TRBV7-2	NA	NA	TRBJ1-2	CASSLVGAGGYTF	TGTGCCAGCAGCTTAGTAGGGGCCGGTGGCTACACCTTC
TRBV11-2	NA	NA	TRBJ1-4	CASSSPQGWDEKLFF	TGTGCCAGCAGCTCGCCACAGGGTTGGGATGAAAAACTGTTTTTT
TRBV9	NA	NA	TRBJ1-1	CASSLNLNTEAFF	TGTGCCAGCAGCCTAAACTTGAACACTGAAGCTTTCTTT
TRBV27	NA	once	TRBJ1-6	CASSLSVSNSPLHF	TGTGCCAGCAGTTTGTCGGTTAGTAATTCACCCCTCCACTTT
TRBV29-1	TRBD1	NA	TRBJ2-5	CSVGTGESETQYF	TGCAGCGTTGGGACAGGGGAATCAGAGACCCAGTACTTC
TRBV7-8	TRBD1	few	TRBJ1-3	CASSSEDRPDLVHF	TGTGCCAGCAGCTCGGAGGACAGGCCAGACCTCGTCCATTTT
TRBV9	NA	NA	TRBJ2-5	CASSLAGTAKETQYF	TGTGCCAGCAGCTTAGCCGGGACCGCCAAAGAGACCCAGTACTTC
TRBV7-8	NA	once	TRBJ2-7	CASSRGGLSSYEQYF	TGTGCCAGCAGCCGAGGCGGACTCAGCTCCTACGAGCAGTACTTC
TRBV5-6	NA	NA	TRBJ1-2	CASSFTSEYYGYTF	TGTGCCAGCAGCTTTACCTCTGAATACTATGGCTACACCTTC
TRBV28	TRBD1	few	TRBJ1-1	CASSQTGDTEAFF	TGTGCCAGCAGCCAGACAGGGGATACTGAAGCTTTCTTT
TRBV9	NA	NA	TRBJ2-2	CASSVGGKNTGELFF	TGTGCCAGCAGCGTAGGGGGCAAGAACACCGGGGAGCTGTTTTTT
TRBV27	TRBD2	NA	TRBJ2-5	CASSRPGGVGRQETQYF	TGTGCCAGCAGTCGCCCCGGGGGGGTGGGGAGGCAAGAGACCCAGTACTTC
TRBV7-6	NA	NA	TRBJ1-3	CASSRDSSSGNTIYF	TGTGCCAGCAGCCGTGACAGCTCCTCTGGAAACACCATATATTTT
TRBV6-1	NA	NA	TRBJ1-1	CASSVFPGLKTGEAFF	TGTGCCAGCAGTGTATTTCCGGGACTCAAGACGGGTGAAGCTTTCTTT
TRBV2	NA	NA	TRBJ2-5	CASRDFGGTETQYF	TGTGCCAGCAGAGATTTCGGGGGTACGGAGACCCAGTACTTC
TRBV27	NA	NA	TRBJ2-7	CASSLHAGEQYF	TGTGCCAGCAGTTTACACGCGGGCGAGCAGTACTTC
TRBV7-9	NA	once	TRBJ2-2	CASSLVSGELFF	TGTGCCAGCAGCTTAGTGTCCGGGGAGCTGTTTTTT
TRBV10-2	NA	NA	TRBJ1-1	CASSVGPVSITEAFF	TGCGCCAGCAGTGTAGGGCCCGTGAGTATCACTGAAGCTTTCTTT